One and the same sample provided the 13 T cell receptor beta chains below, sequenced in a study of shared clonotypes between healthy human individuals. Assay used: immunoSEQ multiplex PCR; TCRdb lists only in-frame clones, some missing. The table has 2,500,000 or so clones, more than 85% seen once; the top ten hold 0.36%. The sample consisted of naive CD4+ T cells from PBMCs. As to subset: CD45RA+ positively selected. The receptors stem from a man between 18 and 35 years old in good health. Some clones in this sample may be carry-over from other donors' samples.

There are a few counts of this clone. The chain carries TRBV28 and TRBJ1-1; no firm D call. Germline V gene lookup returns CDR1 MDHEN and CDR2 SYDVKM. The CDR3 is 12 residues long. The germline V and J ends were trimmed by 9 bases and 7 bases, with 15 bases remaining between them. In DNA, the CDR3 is TGTGCCAGTAGGAGTGTTGGGGTTGAAGCTTTCTTT. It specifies CASRSVGVEAFF.

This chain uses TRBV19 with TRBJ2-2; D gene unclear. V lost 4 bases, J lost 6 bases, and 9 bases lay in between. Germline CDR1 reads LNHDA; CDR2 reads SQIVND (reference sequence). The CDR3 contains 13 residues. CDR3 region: CASSSSGSGELFF. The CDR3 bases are TGTGCCAGTAGTAGTTCAGGCTCCGGGGAGCTGTTTTTT.

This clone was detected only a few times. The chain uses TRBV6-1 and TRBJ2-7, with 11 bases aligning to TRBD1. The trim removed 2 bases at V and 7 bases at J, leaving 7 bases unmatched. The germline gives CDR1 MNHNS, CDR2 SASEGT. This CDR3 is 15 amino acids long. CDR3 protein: CASSELGQGVREQYF. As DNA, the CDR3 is TGTGCCAGCAGTGAATTGGGACAGGGGGTGAGAGAGCAGTACTTC.

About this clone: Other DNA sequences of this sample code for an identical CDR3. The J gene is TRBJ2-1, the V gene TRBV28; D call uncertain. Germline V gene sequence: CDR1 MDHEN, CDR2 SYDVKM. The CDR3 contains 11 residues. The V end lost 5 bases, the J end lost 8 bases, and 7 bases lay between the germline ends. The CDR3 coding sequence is TGTGCCAGCAGTCCCCGGGATGAGCAGTTCTTC. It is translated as CASSPRDEQFF. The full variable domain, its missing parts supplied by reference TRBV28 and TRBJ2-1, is DVKVTQSSRYLVKRTGEKVFLECVQDMDHENMFWYRQDPGLGLRLIYFSYDVKMKEKGDIPEGYSVSREKKERFSLILESASTNQTSMYLCASSPRDEQFFGPGTRLTVL.

The CDR3 region has the DNA TGTGCCAGTCTCAGGACTAGCGGCCTGGGGGGGGCCGGGGAGCTGTTTTTT. Amino acids: CASLRTSGLGGAGELFF. This sequence joins TRBV19 and TRBJ2-2; 10 nucleotides agree with TRBD2. The germline V gene encodes CDR1 LNHDA and CDR2 SQIVND (reference sequence). V was clipped by 8 bases and J by 6 bases; unmatched bases: 15. The CDR3 is 17 residues long.

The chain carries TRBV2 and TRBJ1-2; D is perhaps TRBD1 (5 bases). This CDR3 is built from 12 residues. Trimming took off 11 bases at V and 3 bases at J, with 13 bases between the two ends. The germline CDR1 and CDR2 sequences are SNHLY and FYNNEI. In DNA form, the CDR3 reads TGTGCCGGCTGGGGCAAATACTATGGCTACACCTTC. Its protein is CAGWGKYYGYTF.

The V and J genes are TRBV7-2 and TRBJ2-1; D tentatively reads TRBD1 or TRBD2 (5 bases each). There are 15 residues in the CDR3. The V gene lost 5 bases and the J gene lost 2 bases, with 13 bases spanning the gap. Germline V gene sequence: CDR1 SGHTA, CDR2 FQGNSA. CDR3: CASSRGPPPYNEQFF. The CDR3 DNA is TGTGCCAGCAGCCGGGGCCCACCGCCCTACAATGAGCAGTTCTTC. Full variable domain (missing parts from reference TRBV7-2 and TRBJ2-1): GAGVSQSPSNKVTEKGKDVELRCDPISGHTALYWYRQSLGQGLEFLIYFQGNSAPDKSGLPSDRFSAERTGGSVSTLTIQRTQQEDSAVYLCASSRGPPPYNEQFFGPGTRLTVL.

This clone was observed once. DNA of the CDR3: TGTGCCAGCTTAGCGGGAGGGCTATATTACACCGGGGAGCTGTTTTTT. It codes for CASLAGGLYYTGELFF. This chain connects TRBV19 to TRBJ2-2; 11 nucleotides match TRBD2. The CDR3 is 16 residues long. Germline loops: CDR1 LNHDA, CDR2 SQIVND (reference sequence). With 9 bases clipped from V and 3 bases from J, the junction kept 9 bases outside the gene matches.

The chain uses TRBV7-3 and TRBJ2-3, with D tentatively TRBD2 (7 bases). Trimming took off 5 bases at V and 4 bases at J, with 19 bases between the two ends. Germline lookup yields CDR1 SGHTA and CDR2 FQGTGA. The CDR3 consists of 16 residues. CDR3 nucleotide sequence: TGTGCCAGCAGCCGATACGCGGGGGCTGTGCCAGATACGCAGTATTTT. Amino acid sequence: CASSRYAGAVPDTQYF.

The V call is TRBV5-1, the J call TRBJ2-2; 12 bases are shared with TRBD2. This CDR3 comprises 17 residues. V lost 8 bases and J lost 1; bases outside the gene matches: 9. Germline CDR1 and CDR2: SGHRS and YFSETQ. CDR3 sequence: CASSGLAGSKNTGELFF. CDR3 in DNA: TGCGCCAGTAGTGGACTAGCGGGATCAAAGAACACCGGGGAGCTGTTTTTT.

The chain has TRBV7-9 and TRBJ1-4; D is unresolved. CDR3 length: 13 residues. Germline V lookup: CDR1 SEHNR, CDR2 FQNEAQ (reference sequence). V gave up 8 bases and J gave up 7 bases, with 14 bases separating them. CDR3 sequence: CASARGLGEKLFF. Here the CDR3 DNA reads TGTGCCAGCGCACGGGGTTTGGGTGAAAAACTGTTTTTT.

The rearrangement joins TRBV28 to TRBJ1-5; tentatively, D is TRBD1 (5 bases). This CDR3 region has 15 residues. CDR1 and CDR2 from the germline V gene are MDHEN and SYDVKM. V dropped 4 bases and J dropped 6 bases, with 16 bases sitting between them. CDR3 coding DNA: TGTGCCAGCAGTTCCCCGGGGGTAGGTATTCAGCCCCAGCATTTT. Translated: CASSSPGVGIQPQHF.

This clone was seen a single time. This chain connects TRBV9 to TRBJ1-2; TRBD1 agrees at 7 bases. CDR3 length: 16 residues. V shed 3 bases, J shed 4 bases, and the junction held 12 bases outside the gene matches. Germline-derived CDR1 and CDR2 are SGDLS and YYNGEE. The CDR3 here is CASSGTGSFLGYGYTF. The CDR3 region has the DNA TGTGCCAGCAGCGGGACAGGAAGCTTCCTGGGCTATGGCTACACCTTC. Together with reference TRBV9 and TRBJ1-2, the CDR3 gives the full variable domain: DSGVTQTPKHLITATGQRVTLRCSPRSGDLSVYWYQQSLDQGLQFLIQYYNGEERAKGNILERFSAQQFPDLHSELNLSSLELGDSALYFCASSGTGSFLGYGYTFGSGTRLTVV.